The rows below give T cell receptor beta chains drawn from one sample of a study of beta chain features in type 1 diabetes. The method was immunoSEQ multiplex PCR; TCRdb's version includes in-frame clones alone and lacks a portion of them. The table lists roughly 230,000 clones, 11% of them singletons. Input material: naive CD4+ T cells from blood. The receptors originated from a man aged 30-40 years with type 1 diabetes. Each CDR3 is given with its conserved first and last residue. Fields, in order: J gene, clone size, D gene, V gene, CDR3 protein, CDR3 DNA. D genes are given only for firm matches. The size of a clone is reported for some rows only, either as once, few or many, or as a class for expanded clones.

j_call: TRBJ2-1; clone_size: few; d_call: TRBD2; v_call: TRBV10-3; cdr3_aa: CAISGASGGTEFNEQFF; cdr3_nt: TGTGCCATCAGTGGGGCTAGCGGGGGGACCGAATTCAATGAGCAGTTCTTC
j_call: TRBJ2-5; clone_size: -; d_call: TRBD2; v_call: TRBV5-1; cdr3_aa: CASSLETSGETQYF; cdr3_nt: TGCGCCAGCAGCTTGGAAACTAGCGGGGAGACCCAGTACTTC
j_call: TRBJ1-2; clone_size: few; d_call: -; v_call: TRBV4-3; cdr3_aa: CASSPRFANYGYTF; cdr3_nt: TGCGCCAGCAGCCCGCGATTCGCTAACTATGGCTACACCTTC
j_call: TRBJ2-3; clone_size: few; d_call: TRBD2; v_call: TRBV10-3; cdr3_aa: CAISIERGEDTQYF; cdr3_nt: TGTGCCATCAGCATCGAGCGGGGGGAAGATACGCAGTATTTT
j_call: TRBJ1-2; clone_size: -; d_call: TRBD1; v_call: TRBV4-3; cdr3_aa: CASSQGQGNGYTF; cdr3_nt: TGCGCCAGCAGCCAAGGACAGGGGAATGGCTACACCTTC
j_call: TRBJ2-1; clone_size: -; d_call: TRBD1; v_call: TRBV6-5; cdr3_aa: CASSRPGQGYNEQFF; cdr3_nt: TGTGCCAGCAGTCGCCCGGGACAGGGTTACAATGAGCAGTTCTTC
j_call: TRBJ1-1; clone_size: few; d_call: -; v_call: TRBV29-1; cdr3_aa: CSVVSRFDTEAFF; cdr3_nt: TGCAGCGTTGTCTCGCGGTTTGACACTGAAGCTTTCTTT
j_call: TRBJ2-5; clone_size: few; d_call: -; v_call: TRBV6-6; cdr3_aa: CASSTRETQYF; cdr3_nt: TGTGCCAGCAGTACGCGAGAGACCCAGTACTTC
j_call: TRBJ2-7; clone_size: -; d_call: TRBD1; v_call: TRBV25-1; cdr3_aa: CASSETGTGSSYEQYF; cdr3_nt: TGTGCCAGCAGTGAAACCGGGACAGGCAGCTCCTACGAGCAGTACTTC
j_call: TRBJ2-1; clone_size: -; d_call: -; v_call: TRBV18; cdr3_aa: CASSPDSFFYNEQFF; cdr3_nt: TGTGCCAGCTCACCCGACAGTTTTTTCTACAATGAGCAGTTCTTC
j_call: TRBJ2-1; clone_size: -; d_call: -; v_call: TRBV9; cdr3_aa: CASSVADRNEQFF; cdr3_nt: TGTGCCAGCAGCGTAGCAGACAGGAATGAGCAGTTCTTC
j_call: TRBJ2-3; clone_size: few; d_call: -; v_call: TRBV5-6; cdr3_aa: CASSAYLTDTQYF; cdr3_nt: TGTGCCAGCAGCGCCTACCTTACAGATACGCAGTATTTT
j_call: TRBJ2-5; clone_size: -; d_call: -; v_call: TRBV18; cdr3_aa: CASSSQETQYF; cdr3_nt: TGTGCCAGCTCATCTCAAGAGACCCAGTACTTC
j_call: TRBJ2-4; clone_size: few; d_call: TRBD2; v_call: TRBV29-1; cdr3_aa: CSARPAGVNIQYF; cdr3_nt: TGCAGCGCTCGCCCGGCGGGAGTAAACATTCAGTACTTC
j_call: TRBJ1-5; clone_size: -; d_call: -; v_call: TRBV7-2; cdr3_aa: CASSRYDRPLNQPQHF; cdr3_nt: TGTGCCAGCAGCCGCTACGACAGACCTTTGAACCAGCCCCAGCATTTT
j_call: TRBJ1-1; clone_size: -; d_call: TRBD1; v_call: TRBV28; cdr3_aa: CASSDRDRAFF; cdr3_nt: TGTGCCAGCAGCGACAGGGACCGAGCTTTCTTT
j_call: TRBJ2-5; clone_size: few; d_call: -; v_call: TRBV7-2; cdr3_aa: CASSLEEGQETQYF; cdr3_nt: TGTGCCAGCAGCTTGGAGGAGGGTCAAGAGACCCAGTACTTC
j_call: TRBJ1-1; clone_size: few; d_call: TRBD1; v_call: TRBV4-1; cdr3_aa: CASSRRRGTDKNTEAFF; cdr3_nt: TGCGCCAGCAGCCGCCGAAGGGGGACAGATAAGAACACTGAAGCTTTCTTT
j_call: TRBJ2-7; clone_size: few; d_call: -; v_call: TRBV11-1; cdr3_aa: CASSLGQVPYEQYF; cdr3_nt: TGTGCCAGCAGCTTAGGACAGGTACCCTACGAGCAGTACTTC
j_call: TRBJ1-2; clone_size: few; d_call: -; v_call: TRBV4-3; cdr3_aa: CASSQPPAGANYGYTF; cdr3_nt: TGCGCCAGCAGCCAACCTCCGGCAGGGGCTAACTATGGCTACACCTTC
j_call: TRBJ1-4; clone_size: few; d_call: -; v_call: TRBV7-8; cdr3_aa: CASSYRFATNEKLFF; cdr3_nt: TGTGCCAGCAGTTATAGATTTGCAACTAATGAAAAACTGTTTTTT
j_call: TRBJ2-3; clone_size: -; d_call: TRBD1; v_call: TRBV25-1; cdr3_aa: CASSVMTGTADTQYF; cdr3_nt: TGTGCCAGCAGTGTTATGACAGGGACCGCAGATACGCAGTATTTT
j_call: TRBJ2-3; clone_size: few; d_call: -; v_call: TRBV30; cdr3_aa: CACFFEAQYF; cdr3_nt: TGTGCCTGTTTCTTCGAGGCGCAGTATTTT
j_call: TRBJ2-5; clone_size: few; d_call: -; v_call: TRBV13; cdr3_aa: CASSPMVGPGYF; cdr3_nt: TGTGCCAGCAGCCCCATGGTGGGCCCCGGCTACTTC
j_call: TRBJ1-3; clone_size: few; d_call: -; v_call: TRBV5-4; cdr3_aa: CASSVDSLSGNTIYF; cdr3_nt: TGTGCCAGCAGTGTTGACAGCCTCTCTGGAAACACCATATATTTT
j_call: TRBJ1-5; clone_size: -; d_call: -; v_call: TRBV28; cdr3_aa: CASSNLPGAQPQHF; cdr3_nt: TGTGCCAGCAGCAACCTACCAGGGGCTCAGCCCCAGCATTTT
j_call: TRBJ2-1; clone_size: -; d_call: TRBD2; v_call: TRBV5-1; cdr3_aa: CASSLLAGGYNEQFF; cdr3_nt: TGCGCCAGCAGCTTACTAGCGGGGGGCTACAATGAGCAGTTCTTC
j_call: TRBJ2-1; clone_size: -; d_call: -; v_call: TRBV5-1; cdr3_aa: CASSLTGLNEQFF; cdr3_nt: TGCGCCAGCAGCTTAACAGGGCTGAATGAGCAGTTCTTC